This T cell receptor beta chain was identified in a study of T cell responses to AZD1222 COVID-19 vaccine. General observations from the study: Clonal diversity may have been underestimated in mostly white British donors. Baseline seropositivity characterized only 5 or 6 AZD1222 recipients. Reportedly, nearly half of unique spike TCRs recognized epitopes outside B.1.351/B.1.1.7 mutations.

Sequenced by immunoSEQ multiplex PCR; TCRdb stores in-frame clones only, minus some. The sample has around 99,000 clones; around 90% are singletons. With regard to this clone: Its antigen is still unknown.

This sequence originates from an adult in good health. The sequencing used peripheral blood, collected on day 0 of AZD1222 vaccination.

DNA for the CDR3: TGTGCCAGCGGGACAGGGACGGTGAACACTGAAGCTTTCTTT. Translating it yields CASGTGTVNTEAFF. The chain couples TRBV5-4 to TRBJ1-1; 9 bases fit TRBD1. The CDR3 is made up of 14 amino acids. From germline, CDR1 is SGHNT and CDR2 YYREEE (reference sequence). With V trimmed by 7 bases and J by 0 bases, 4 bases remained unmatched. Complete variable domain (other parts from reference TRBV5-4 and TRBJ1-1): ETGVTQSPTHLIKTRGQQVTLRCSSQSGHNTVSWYQQALGQGPQFIFQYYREEENGRGNFPPRFSGLQFPNYSSELNVNALELDDSALYLCASGTGTVNTEAFFGQGTRLTVV.